The 17 T cell receptor beta chains reported below all come from one sample, sequenced in a study of cytomegalovirus exposure and HLA in healthy donors. Clones were sequenced by immunoSEQ multiplex PCR, and TCRdb holds only the in-frame ones, with some missing. Counted here are 220,000 or so clones, around 86% occurring once; the ten biggest clones make up approximately 2%. What was sequenced was PBMCs. The receptors were gathered from a woman aged 18-30 years in good health and CMV-seropositive.

This chain uses TRBV30 with TRBJ2-7; 12 bases are a match to TRBD1. Germline V gives CDR1 GTSNPN, CDR2 SVGIG (reference sequence). This CDR3 is 15 amino acids long. V gave up 3 bases and J gave up 4 bases; unmatched junction bases: 7. CDR3 loop: CAWRLPGQGAYEQYF. The CDR3 nucleotides read TGTGCCTGGAGGTTACCGGGACAGGGGGCATACGAGCAGTACTTC.

The J gene is TRBJ2-1, the V gene TRBV27; TRBD1 might be the D (6 bases). Trimming stripped 0 bases from V and 8 bases from J, with 11 bases between. CDR3 length: 14 residues. Looked up from germline, CDR1 is MNHEY and CDR2 is SMNVEV (reference sequence). CDR3 sequence (DNA): TGTGCCAGCAGTTTATCGGGGGCTGGGGATGAGCAGTTCTTC. Residues: CASSLSGAGDEQFF.

This chain links TRBV9 with TRBJ2-7; 7 bases line up with TRBD1. Trimming took 3 bases from V and 0 from J; bases not matched to a gene: 9. The CDR3 is made up of 16 amino acids. CDR1 SGDLS and CDR2 YYNGEE come from the germline V gene. CDR3 sequence reads: CASSASRDSLSYEQYF. CDR3 nucleotides: TGTGCCAGCAGCGCCAGCCGGGACAGCCTCTCCTACGAGCAGTACTTC.

The chain links TRBV7-2 to TRBJ1-2; D is unclear. The germline V and J ends were trimmed by 4 bases and 4 bases, with 10 bases remaining between them. Germline CDR1 SGHTA, CDR2 FQGNSA. This CDR3 spans 13 amino acids. The CDR3 coding sequence is TGTGCCAGCAGCTCTGATGGCAGCTATGGCTACACCTTC. Encoded protein: CASSSDGSYGYTF.

This rearrangement joins TRBV28 to TRBJ1-5, with 11 bases that match TRBD1. The CDR3 spans 16 residues. CDR1 is MDHEN, CDR2 SYDVKM, per germline. V dropped 7 bases and J dropped 5; count of bases not matched to a gene: 10. The CDR3 sequence is CASTDRGQAGYQPQHF. The CDR3 DNA follows: TGTGCCAGCACGGACAGGGGGCAAGCGGGATATCAGCCCCAGCATTTT.

The chain couples TRBV6-4 to TRBJ2-1; 8 positions match TRBD1. Per germline, CDR1 MRHNA and CDR2 SNTAGT. This CDR3 contains 14 residues. Trimming took 5 bases from V and 6 from J; bases not matched to a gene: 6. The CDR3 DNA reads TGTGCCAGCAGTTCAGGACAGGGAGGCAATGAGCAGTTCTTC. Encoded protein: CASSSGQGGNEQFF.

The chain couples TRBV28 to TRBJ1-2, with 7 bases aligning to TRBD1. The ends lost 3 bases at V and 7 bases at J; junction bases unmatched: 5. Germline CDR1 and CDR2: MDHEN and SYDVKM. The CDR3 has 13 amino acids. The CDR3 here is CASSLGQTRGYTF. DNA for the CDR3: TGTGCCAGCAGTTTGGGACAGACTCGTGGCTACACCTTC.

Here the CDR3 DNA reads TGTGCCAGCAGTTACTCGAGTCTAGTGAACACTGAAGCTTTCTTT. Translated, it gives CASSYSSLVNTEAFF. J is TRBJ1-1 and V is TRBV6-5, with D unclear. V dropped 0 bases and J dropped 0 bases, with 8 bases sitting between them. This CDR3 is built from 15 residues. The germline CDR1 and CDR2 sequences are MNHEY and SVGAGI.

On this clone itself: The junction differs from germline at one of its ends, possibly a read error. J is TRBJ1-2 and V is TRBV5-1; D is perhaps TRBD1 (5 bases). Germline V gives CDR1 SGHRS, CDR2 YFSETQ. CDR3 length: 13 residues. In DNA form, the CDR3 reads TGTGCCAGCAGCTTGGACACTAACTATGGCTACACCTTC. It specifies CASSLDTNYGYTF.

The chain has TRBV5-8 and TRBJ1-1; D may be TRBD1 (6 bases). V dropped 6 bases and J dropped 4 bases, with 16 bases sitting between them. CDR3 size: 14 residues. Per the germline V gene, CDR1 is SGHTS and CDR2 is YDEGEE. CDR3 DNA sequence: TGTGCCAGCACCCCTCGGGGGGCTGGCACTGAAGCTTTCTTT. This gives the protein CASTPRGAGTEAFF.

This clone was observed many times. V and J are TRBV25-1 and TRBJ1-2, with D hard to call. The germline gives CDR1 MGHDK, CDR2 SYGVNS. This CDR3 has 12 residues. The germline V and J ends were trimmed by 5 bases and 8 bases, with 12 bases remaining between them. The CDR3 spells CASSPEGWGYTF. The CDR3 nucleotides are TGTGCCAGCAGTCCGGAGGGCTGGGGCTACACCTTC.

The chain joins TRBV9 to TRBJ2-2, with TRBD1 identical over 9 bases. CDR1 and CDR2 from the germline V gene are SGDLS and YYNGEE. The CDR3 covers 16 residues. Trimming at V came to 0 bases and at J to 5 bases, leaving 5 bases not matched to a gene. The CDR3 DNA reads as TGTGCCAGCAGCGTAGAACTGGACAGGGGTACCGGGGAGCTGTTTTTT. It encodes CASSVELDRGTGELFF.

In this sample, this clone turned up a few times. The V call is TRBV19, the J call TRBJ1-2; 7 bases are shared with TRBD1. The CDR3 contains 15 residues. The junction had 3 bases not matched to a gene; V was cut back by 1 base and J by 1 base. The germline V gene encodes CDR1 LNHDA and CDR2 SQIVND (reference sequence). The CDR3: CASSIGAGGNYGYTF. CDR3 in DNA: TGTGCCAGTAGTATAGGGGCAGGGGGTAACTATGGCTACACCTTC.

This chain uses TRBV6-6 with TRBJ2-1, with 9 bases fitting TRBD2. After removal of 1 base from V and 7 bases from J, the junction contained 2 bases not matched to a gene. Germline V gene sequence: CDR1 MNHNY, CDR2 SVGAGI (reference sequence). This CDR3 has 14 amino acids. This CDR3 is CASSYFLAGNEQFF. CDR3 bases: TGTGCCAGCAGTTACTTCCTAGCGGGAAATGAGCAGTTCTTC.

The chain recombines TRBV30 with TRBJ2-1, with 8 bases identical to TRBD1. This CDR3 spans 11 amino acids. CDR1 and CDR2 (germline): GTSNPN, SVGIG (reference sequence). Trimming cost V 6 bases and J 12 bases; bases outside gene matches: 7. The CDR3 DNA is TGTGCCTGCGAGACAGGGGCGGGGCAGTTCTTC. Protein: CACETGAGQFF.

The genes are TRBV15 and TRBJ1-4; D is uncertain. Germline values: CDR1 LNHNV, CDR2 YYDKDF (reference sequence). The length of the CDR3 is 16 residues. Deletions cut 1 base from V and 7 bases from J, with 16 bases between. For the CDR3, the DNA is TGTGCCACCAGCAGAGTTATGGGCGATACGACTGAAAAACTGTTTTTT. As protein: CATSRVMGDTTEKLFF. Variable domain in full (rest from reference TRBV15 and TRBJ1-4): DAMVIQNPRYQVTQFGKPVTLSCSQTLNHNVMYWYQQKSSQAPKLLFHYYDKDFNNEADTPDNFQSRRPNTSFCFLDIRSPGLGDTAMYLCATSRVMGDTTEKLFFGSGTQLSVL.

The genes are TRBV4-1 and TRBJ1-2, with D possibly being TRBD1 (5 bases). CDR1 and CDR2 (germline): MGHRA, YSYEKL. The CDR3 is 14 amino acids. The V end was cut by 6 bases, the J end by 3 bases, with 14 bases between. CDR3 residues: CASRGGFEDYGYTF. CDR3 bases: TGCGCCAGCAGGGGGGGGTTTGAAGACTATGGCTACACCTTC.